The 2 T cell receptor beta chains presented below share a single source sample, sequenced in a study of identical twins. Each CDR3 protein is one row after TCRdb ran MiXCR on the 5' RACE reads. This table holds 550,000 to 700,000 distinct CDR3 sequences, more than 9% found once. The same sample was also studied in work on yellow fever vaccine responses in identical twins.

Specimen: PBMCs. Receptor source: a woman aged 18-29 years in good health.

This clonotype was detected many times. The rearrangement uses TRBV7-2 and TRBJ2-3; TRBD1 aligns across 10 bases. Germline trimming cut 5 bases from V and 0 bases from J; bases unmatched to any gene: 2. The CDR3 contains 15 residues. Germline loops: CDR1 SGHTA, CDR2 FQGNSA. The CDR3 DNA is TGTGCCAGCAGCCCGGGACAGGGGAGCACAGATACGCAGTATTTT. It is translated as CASSPGQGSTDTQYF.

V and J are TRBV20-1 and TRBJ2-1, with a possible D match to TRBD2 (5 bases). The CDR3 runs to 16 residues. Germline V gene lookup returns CDR1 DFQATT and CDR2 SNEGSKA (reference sequence). V was trimmed by 0 bases and J by 7 bases, leaving 19 bases between them. Here the CDR3 reads CSARDGGPSLGNEQFF. In DNA form, the CDR3 reads TGCAGTGCTAGAGACGGAGGACCATCACTTGGTAATGAGCAGTTCTTC.